This is a list of T cell receptor beta chains from one sample in a study of cytomegalovirus exposure and HLA in healthy donors. The assay was immunoSEQ multiplex PCR, and TCRdb's table has in-frame clones only and misses some. The repertoire consists of 150,000 to 160,000 clones, with 70% to 80% occurring once and the leading ten covering under 2.5%. The sample was PBMCs. The receptors were sampled from a man aged 25-40 years in good health and CMV-seronegative. Each CDR3 is given with its conserved first and last residue. Fields, in order: CDR3 length, V gene, D gene, J gene, clone size, CDR3 DNA, CDR3 protein. D genes are given only for firm matches. Where a row states a size, it is once, few, many or the class of an expanded clone; other rows omit it.

len: 13; v_gene: TRBV29-1; d_gene: TRBD1; j_gene: TRBJ1-6; abundance: -; CDR3nt: TGCAGCGACGGACAGGGAGGGGAACCACCCCTCCACTTT; CDR3aa: CSDGQGGEPPLHF
len: 16; v_gene: TRBV4-2; d_gene: TRBD2; j_gene: TRBJ2-7; abundance: -; CDR3nt: TGTGCCAGCAGCCAAGACCCAAGCGGGGGGGCTTACGAGCAGTACTTC; CDR3aa: CASSQDPSGGAYEQYF
len: 14; v_gene: TRBV19; d_gene: TRBD1; j_gene: TRBJ1-5; abundance: -; CDR3nt: TGTGCCAGTAGCCTGGACAGGGGGCATCAGCCCCAGCATTTT; CDR3aa: CASSLDRGHQPQHF
len: 13; v_gene: TRBV11-2; d_gene: -; j_gene: TRBJ2-3; abundance: -; CDR3nt: TGTGCCAGCAGCTTAGGTACGGGAGATACGCAGTATTTT; CDR3aa: CASSLGTGDTQYF
len: 15; v_gene: TRBV4-2; d_gene: -; j_gene: TRBJ1-6; abundance: -; CDR3nt: TGTGCCAGCAGCCAGCCCGGACAAGATAATTCACCCCTCCACTTT; CDR3aa: CASSQPGQDNSPLHF
len: 17; v_gene: TRBV7-9; d_gene: TRBD1; j_gene: TRBJ1-1; abundance: -; CDR3nt: TGTGCCAGCAGCTCCGAAAGGACCGGGACAGAGAACACTGAAGCTTTCTTT; CDR3aa: CASSSERTGTENTEAFF
len: 15; v_gene: TRBV28; d_gene: -; j_gene: TRBJ1-2; abundance: -; CDR3nt: TGTGCCAGCAGGACCGCCCTCGTGGGAGGCTATGGCTACACCTTC; CDR3aa: CASRTALVGGYGYTF
len: 15; v_gene: TRBV27; d_gene: TRBD1; j_gene: TRBJ1-6; abundance: -; CDR3nt: TGTGCCAGCACAACGGACAGGGGTGGAAATTCACCCCTCCACTTT; CDR3aa: CASTTDRGGNSPLHF
len: 11; v_gene: TRBV2; d_gene: -; j_gene: TRBJ1-2; abundance: -; CDR3nt: TGTGCCAGCACCAGGACTGACGGCTACACCTTC; CDR3aa: CASTRTDGYTF
len: 9; v_gene: TRBV29-1; d_gene: -; j_gene: TRBJ2-7; abundance: few; CDR3nt: TGCAGCGAAAACAGCGAGCAGTACTTC; CDR3aa: CSENSEQYF
len: 18; v_gene: TRBV9; d_gene: -; j_gene: TRBJ1-1; abundance: -; CDR3nt: TGTGCCAGCAGCGCCCCCCGTGCGGGAGCAGAGAGGAACACTGAAGCTTTCTTT; CDR3aa: CASSAPRAGAERNTEAFF
len: 14; v_gene: TRBV6-1; d_gene: TRBD1; j_gene: TRBJ1-2; abundance: -; CDR3nt: TGTGCCAGCATGTCGGCAACAGGGGGCGGTGGCTACACCTTC; CDR3aa: CASMSATGGGGYTF
len: 14; v_gene: TRBV7-9; d_gene: TRBD2; j_gene: TRBJ2-5; abundance: -; CDR3nt: TGTGCCAGCAGCCCCGGCGCGGGGGTGGAGACCCAGTACTTC; CDR3aa: CASSPGAGVETQYF
len: 15; v_gene: TRBV28; d_gene: TRBD1; j_gene: TRBJ2-1; abundance: -; CDR3nt: TGTGCCAGCAGTGGCCCGACAGGGGGCTACAATGAGCAGTTCTTC; CDR3aa: CASSGPTGGYNEQFF
len: 13; v_gene: TRBV5-1; d_gene: -; j_gene: TRBJ1-1; abundance: -; CDR3nt: TGCGCCAGCAGCTATAGATTGAACACTGAAGCTTTCTTT; CDR3aa: CASSYRLNTEAFF
len: 15; v_gene: TRBV5-1; d_gene: -; j_gene: TRBJ1-6; abundance: once; CDR3nt: TGCGCCAGCAGCTTGGAATCGGGGGTCGGGTCACCCCTCCACTTT; CDR3aa: CASSLESGVGSPLHF
len: 13; v_gene: TRBV7-2; d_gene: TRBD2; j_gene: TRBJ2-1; abundance: -; CDR3nt: TGTGCCAGCAGCTCCGGACTAGCGGCCTGGCAGTTCTTC; CDR3aa: CASSSGLAAWQFF
len: 14; v_gene: TRBV28; d_gene: TRBD2; j_gene: TRBJ2-1; abundance: -; CDR3nt: TGTGCCAGCAGTTTAGGGGGGGTCCTCAATGAGCAGTTCTTC; CDR3aa: CASSLGGVLNEQFF
len: 17; v_gene: TRBV5-4; d_gene: TRBD2; j_gene: TRBJ2-5; abundance: -; CDR3nt: TGTGCCAGCAGCTCCGGGACTAGCGGGGGGTTATGGGAGACCCAGTACTTC; CDR3aa: CASSSGTSGGLWETQYF
len: 16; v_gene: TRBV7-9; d_gene: TRBD2; j_gene: TRBJ2-5; abundance: -; CDR3nt: TGTGCCAGCAGCCTCGGACTAGCGGGGCCCCAAGAGACCCAGTACTTC; CDR3aa: CASSLGLAGPQETQYF
len: 14; v_gene: TRBV30; d_gene: -; j_gene: TRBJ2-2; abundance: few; CDR3nt: TGTGCCTGGAGGGGCTTGGGGAACACCGGGGAGCTGTTTTTT; CDR3aa: CAWRGLGNTGELFF
len: 16; v_gene: TRBV6-1; d_gene: -; j_gene: TRBJ2-5; abundance: -; CDR3nt: TGTGCCAGCAGTGAGCAGTTGCGGGCGGGGCAAGAGACCCAGTACTTC; CDR3aa: CASSEQLRAGQETQYF
len: 14; v_gene: TRBV6-1; d_gene: -; j_gene: TRBJ1-3; abundance: -; CDR3nt: TGTGCCAGCAGTGGGCCTTCGGGGGGTGGCACCATATATTTT; CDR3aa: CASSGPSGGGTIYF
len: 14; v_gene: TRBV28; d_gene: TRBD1; j_gene: TRBJ1-1; abundance: -; CDR3nt: TGTGCCAGCAGTCTACCAGGGGGTAACACTGAAGCTTTCTTT; CDR3aa: CASSLPGGNTEAFF
len: 16; v_gene: TRBV19; d_gene: -; j_gene: TRBJ1-2; abundance: many; CDR3nt: TGTGCCAGTAGTCTAGATCACTCCGCCCCGCCTTATGGCTACACCTTC; CDR3aa: CASSLDHSAPPYGYTF
len: 12; v_gene: TRBV5-1; d_gene: TRBD2; j_gene: TRBJ2-7; abundance: -; CDR3nt: TGCGCCAGCACGGGGGGGGCTCGGGAGCAGTACTTC; CDR3aa: CASTGGAREQYF
len: 14; v_gene: TRBV6-6; d_gene: -; j_gene: TRBJ1-1; abundance: -; CDR3nt: TGTGCCAGCAGTTACGGGCAGGCGAACACTGAAGCTTTCTTT; CDR3aa: CASSYGQANTEAFF
len: 18; v_gene: TRBV15; d_gene: TRBD1; j_gene: TRBJ1-2; abundance: -; CDR3nt: TGTGCCACCAGCAGACCTCTGAGACAGGGGATGAGGAACTATGGCTACACCTTC; CDR3aa: CATSRPLRQGMRNYGYTF
len: 16; v_gene: TRBV7-2; d_gene: -; j_gene: TRBJ1-5; abundance: once; CDR3nt: TGTGCCAGCAGCTTAGGGCCGCCTTATAGCAATCAGCCCCAGCATTTT; CDR3aa: CASSLGPPYSNQPQHF
len: 14; v_gene: TRBV5-4; d_gene: -; j_gene: TRBJ2-5; abundance: -; CDR3nt: TGTGCCAGCAGCTCAGCAGGGCAGGAGGAGACCCAGTACTTC; CDR3aa: CASSSAGQEETQYF
len: 16; v_gene: TRBV28; d_gene: TRBD1; j_gene: TRBJ1-5; abundance: -; CDR3nt: TGTGCCAGCAGTCTGGACAGGGGGGCCCTTGGCCTGCCCCAGCATTTT; CDR3aa: CASSLDRGALGLPQHF
len: 14; v_gene: TRBV7-2; d_gene: TRBD1; j_gene: TRBJ2-1; abundance: -; CDR3nt: TGTGCCAGCAGCGAGACCCGACAGGGGGGTGAGCAGTTCTTC; CDR3aa: CASSETRQGGEQFF